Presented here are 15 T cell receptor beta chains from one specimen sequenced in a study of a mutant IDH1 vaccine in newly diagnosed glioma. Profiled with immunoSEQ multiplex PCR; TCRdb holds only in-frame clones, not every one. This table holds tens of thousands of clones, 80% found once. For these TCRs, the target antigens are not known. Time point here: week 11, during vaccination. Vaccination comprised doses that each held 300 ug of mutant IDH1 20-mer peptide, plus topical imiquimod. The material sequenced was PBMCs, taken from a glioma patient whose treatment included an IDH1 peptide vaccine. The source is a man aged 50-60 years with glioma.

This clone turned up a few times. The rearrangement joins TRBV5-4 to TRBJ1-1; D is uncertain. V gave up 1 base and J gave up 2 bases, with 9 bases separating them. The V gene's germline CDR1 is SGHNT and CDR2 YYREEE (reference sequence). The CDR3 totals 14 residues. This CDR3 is CASSLRVANTEAFF. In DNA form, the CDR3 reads TGTGCCAGCAGCTTGAGAGTAGCTAACACTGAAGCTTTCTTT. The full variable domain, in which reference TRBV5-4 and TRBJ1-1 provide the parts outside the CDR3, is ETGVTQSPTHLIKTRGQQVTLRCSSQSGHNTVSWYQQALGQGPQFIFQYYREEENGRGNFPPRFSGLQFPNYSSELNVNALELDDSALYLCASSLRVANTEAFFGQGTRLTVV.

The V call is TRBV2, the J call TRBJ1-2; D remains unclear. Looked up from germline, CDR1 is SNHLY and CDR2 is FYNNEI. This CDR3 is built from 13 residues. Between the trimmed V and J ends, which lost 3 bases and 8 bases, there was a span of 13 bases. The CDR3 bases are TGTGCCAGCAGTGAGAACCGGTCCGACGGCTACACCTTC. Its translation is CASSENRSDGYTF.

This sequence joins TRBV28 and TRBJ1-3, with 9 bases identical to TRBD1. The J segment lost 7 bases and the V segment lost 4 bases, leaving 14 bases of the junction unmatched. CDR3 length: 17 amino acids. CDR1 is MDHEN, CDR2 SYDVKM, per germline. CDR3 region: CASSYPSAGTGKNTIYF. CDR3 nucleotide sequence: TGTGCCAGCAGTTACCCTTCGGCTGGGACAGGGAAGAACACCATATATTTT.

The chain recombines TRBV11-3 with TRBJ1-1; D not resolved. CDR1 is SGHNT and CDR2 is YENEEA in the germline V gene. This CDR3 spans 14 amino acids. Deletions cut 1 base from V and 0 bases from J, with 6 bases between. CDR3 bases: TGTGCCAGCAGCTTAGCCCCCATGAACACTGAAGCTTTCTTT. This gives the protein CASSLAPMNTEAFF.

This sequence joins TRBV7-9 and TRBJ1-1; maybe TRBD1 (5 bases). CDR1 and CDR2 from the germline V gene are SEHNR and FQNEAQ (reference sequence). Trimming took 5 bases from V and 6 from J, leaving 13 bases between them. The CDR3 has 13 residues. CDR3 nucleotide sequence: TGTGCCAGCAGCCCAAGATCAGGGCCTGAAGCTTTCTTT. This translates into CASSPRSGPEAFF.

The DNA for the CDR3 is TGTGCCAGCAACGGGGGGGGGAACACTGAAGCTTTCTTT. Translated, it gives CASNGGGNTEAFF. J is TRBJ1-1 and V is TRBV5-5, with a weak D call TRBD1 (5 bases). Trimming cost V 6 bases and J 1 base, with 10 bases left between them. CDR1 is SGHKS, CDR2 YYEKEE, per germline (reference sequence). The CDR3 has 13 amino acids.

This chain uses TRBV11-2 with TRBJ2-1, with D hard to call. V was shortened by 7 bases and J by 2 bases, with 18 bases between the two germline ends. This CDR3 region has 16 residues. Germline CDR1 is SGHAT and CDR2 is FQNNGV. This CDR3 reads CASTPAPRYTYNEQFF. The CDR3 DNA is TGTGCCAGCACCCCGGCCCCTCGGTACACCTACAATGAGCAGTTCTTC.

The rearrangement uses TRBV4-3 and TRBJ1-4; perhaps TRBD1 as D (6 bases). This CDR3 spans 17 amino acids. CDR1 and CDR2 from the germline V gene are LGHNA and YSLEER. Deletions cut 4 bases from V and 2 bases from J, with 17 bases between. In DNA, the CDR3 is TGCGCCAGCAGCCCCCAAGGGGGACAAATGACTAATGAAAAACTGTTTTTT. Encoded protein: CASSPQGGQMTNEKLFF.

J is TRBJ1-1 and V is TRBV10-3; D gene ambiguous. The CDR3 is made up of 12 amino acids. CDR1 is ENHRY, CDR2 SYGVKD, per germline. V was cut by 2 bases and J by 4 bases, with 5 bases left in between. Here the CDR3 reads CAISEDSTEAFF. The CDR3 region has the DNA TGTGCCATCAGTGAGGATTCCACTGAAGCTTTCTTT.

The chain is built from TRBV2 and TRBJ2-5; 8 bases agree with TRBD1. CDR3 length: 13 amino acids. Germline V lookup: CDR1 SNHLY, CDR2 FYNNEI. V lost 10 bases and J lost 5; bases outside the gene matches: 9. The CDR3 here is CATRTGQEETQYF. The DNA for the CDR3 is TGTGCCACCCGGACAGGGCAGGAGGAGACCCAGTACTTC.

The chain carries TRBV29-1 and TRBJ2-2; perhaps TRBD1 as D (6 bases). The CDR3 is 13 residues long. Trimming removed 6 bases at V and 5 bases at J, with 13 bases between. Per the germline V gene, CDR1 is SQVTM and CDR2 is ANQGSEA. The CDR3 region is CSVGQLQTGELFF. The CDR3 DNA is TGCAGCGTGGGACAATTACAGACCGGGGAGCTGTTTTTT.

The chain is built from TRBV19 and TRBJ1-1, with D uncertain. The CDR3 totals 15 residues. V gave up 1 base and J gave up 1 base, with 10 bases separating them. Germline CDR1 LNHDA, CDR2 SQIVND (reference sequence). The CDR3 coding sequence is TGTGCCAGTAGTATAGTAGAGGGAGAGAACACTGAAGCTTTCTTT. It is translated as CASSIVEGENTEAFF.

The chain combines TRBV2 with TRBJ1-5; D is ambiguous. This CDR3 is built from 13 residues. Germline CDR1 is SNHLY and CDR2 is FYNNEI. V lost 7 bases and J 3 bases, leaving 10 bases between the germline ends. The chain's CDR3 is CASKAGLNQPQHF. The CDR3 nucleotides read TGTGCCAGCAAGGCGGGCCTCAATCAGCCCCAGCATTTT.

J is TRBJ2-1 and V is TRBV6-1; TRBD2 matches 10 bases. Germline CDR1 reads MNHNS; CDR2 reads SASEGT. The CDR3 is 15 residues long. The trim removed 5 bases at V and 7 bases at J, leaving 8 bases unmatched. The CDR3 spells CASSRKREGANEQFF. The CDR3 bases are TGTGCCAGCAGTCGGAAGCGGGAGGGCGCGAATGAGCAGTTCTTC.

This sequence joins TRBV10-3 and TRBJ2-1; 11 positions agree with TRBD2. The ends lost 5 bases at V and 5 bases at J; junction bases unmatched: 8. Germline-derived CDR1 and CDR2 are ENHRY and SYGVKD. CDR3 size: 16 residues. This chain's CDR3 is CAISRAGTSGNNEQFF. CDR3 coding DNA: TGTGCCATCAGTCGAGCCGGGACTAGCGGAAACAATGAGCAGTTCTTC.